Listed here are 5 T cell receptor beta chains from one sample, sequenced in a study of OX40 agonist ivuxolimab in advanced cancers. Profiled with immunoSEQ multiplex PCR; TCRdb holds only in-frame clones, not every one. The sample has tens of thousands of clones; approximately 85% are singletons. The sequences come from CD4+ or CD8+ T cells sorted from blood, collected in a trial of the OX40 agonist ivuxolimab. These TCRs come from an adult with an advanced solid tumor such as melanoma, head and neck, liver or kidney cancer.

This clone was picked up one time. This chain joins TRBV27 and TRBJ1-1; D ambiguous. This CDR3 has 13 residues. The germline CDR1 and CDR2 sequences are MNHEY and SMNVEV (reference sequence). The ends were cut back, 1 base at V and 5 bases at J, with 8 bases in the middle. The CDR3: CASSLWTGTEAFF. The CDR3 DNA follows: TGTGCCAGCAGTTTATGGACGGGAACTGAAGCTTTCTTT.

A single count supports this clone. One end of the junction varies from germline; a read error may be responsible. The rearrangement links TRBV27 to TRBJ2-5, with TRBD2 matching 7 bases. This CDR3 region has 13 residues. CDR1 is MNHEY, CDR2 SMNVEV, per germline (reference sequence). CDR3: CASSRDYQETRYF. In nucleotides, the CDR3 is TGTGCCAGCAGTCGGGACTACCAAGAGACCCGGTACTTC.

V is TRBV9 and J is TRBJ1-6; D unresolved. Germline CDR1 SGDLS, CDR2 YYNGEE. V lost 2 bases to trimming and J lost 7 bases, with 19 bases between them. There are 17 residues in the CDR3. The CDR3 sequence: CASSVSLGPSANSPLHF. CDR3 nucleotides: TGTGCCAGCAGCGTTTCTCTGGGCCCCTCGGCGAATTCACCCCTCCACTTT. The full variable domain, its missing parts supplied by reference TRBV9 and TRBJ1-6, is DSGVTQTPKHLITATGQRVTLRCSPRSGDLSVYWYQQSLDQGLQFLIQYYNGEERAKGNILERFSAQQFPDLHSELNLSSLELGDSALYFCASSVSLGPSANSPLHFGNGTRLTVT.

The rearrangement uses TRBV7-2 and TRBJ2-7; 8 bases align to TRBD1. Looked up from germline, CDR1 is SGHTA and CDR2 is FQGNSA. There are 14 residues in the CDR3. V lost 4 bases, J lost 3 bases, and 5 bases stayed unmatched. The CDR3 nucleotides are TGTGCCAGCAGCTCGCCGGGACAGGACTACGAGCAGTACTTC. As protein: CASSSPGQDYEQYF.

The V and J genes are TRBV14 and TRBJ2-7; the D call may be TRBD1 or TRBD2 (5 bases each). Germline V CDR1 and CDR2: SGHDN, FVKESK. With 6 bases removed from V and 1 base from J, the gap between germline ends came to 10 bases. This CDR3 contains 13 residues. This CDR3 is CASRGPGSYEQYF. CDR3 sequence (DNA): TGTGCCAGCAGGGGACCGGGGTCCTACGAGCAGTACTTC.